This T cell receptor (beta chain) was recorded in a study of shared clonotypes between healthy human individuals. A remark on this clone: Distinct nucleotide sequences in the sample also encode this CDR3.

V was trimmed by 5 bases and J by 1 base, leaving 5 bases between them. The CDR3 has 12 residues. Germline CDR1 reads MDHEN; CDR2 reads SYDVKM. Sequencing was performed with immunoSEQ multiplex PCR; in TCRdb, only in-frame clones are kept and a portion is missing. The profile covers 2 million to 3 million clones, with 90% to 95% appearing a single time and approximately 0.36% taken by the ten largest. This TCR was recovered from a man in his late teens or twenties in good health. Some clones in this sample may be carry-over from other donors' samples. The specimen sequenced was naive CD4+ T cells from PBMCs. Documented subset: CD45RA+ positively selected. The rearrangement uses TRBV28 and TRBJ1-1; D unclear. The CDR3 spells CASSTTNTEAFF. The CDR3 DNA reads as TGTGCCAGCAGTACTACGAACACTGAAGCTTTCTTT.